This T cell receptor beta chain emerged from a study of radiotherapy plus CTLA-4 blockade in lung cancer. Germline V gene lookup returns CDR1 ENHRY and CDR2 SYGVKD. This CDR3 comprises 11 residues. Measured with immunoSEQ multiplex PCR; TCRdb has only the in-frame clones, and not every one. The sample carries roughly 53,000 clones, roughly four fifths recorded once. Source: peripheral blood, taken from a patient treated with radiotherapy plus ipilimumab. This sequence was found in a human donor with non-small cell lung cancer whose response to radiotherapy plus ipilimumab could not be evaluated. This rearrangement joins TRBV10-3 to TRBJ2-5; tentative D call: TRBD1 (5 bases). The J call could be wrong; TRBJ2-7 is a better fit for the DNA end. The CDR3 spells CAISEGAEQYF. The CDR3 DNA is TGTGCCATCAGTGAGGGGGCCGAGCAGTACTTC.